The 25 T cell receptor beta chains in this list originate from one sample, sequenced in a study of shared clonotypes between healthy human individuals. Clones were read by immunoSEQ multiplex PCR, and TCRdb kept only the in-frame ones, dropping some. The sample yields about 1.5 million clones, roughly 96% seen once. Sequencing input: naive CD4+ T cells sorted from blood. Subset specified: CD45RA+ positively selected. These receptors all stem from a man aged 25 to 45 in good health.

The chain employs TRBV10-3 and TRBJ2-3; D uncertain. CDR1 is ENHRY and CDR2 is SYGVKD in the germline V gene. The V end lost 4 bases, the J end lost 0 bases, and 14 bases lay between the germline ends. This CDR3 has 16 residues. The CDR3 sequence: CAISALGTASTDTQYF. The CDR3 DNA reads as TGTGCCATCAGTGCCCTAGGAACCGCTAGCACAGATACGCAGTATTTT.

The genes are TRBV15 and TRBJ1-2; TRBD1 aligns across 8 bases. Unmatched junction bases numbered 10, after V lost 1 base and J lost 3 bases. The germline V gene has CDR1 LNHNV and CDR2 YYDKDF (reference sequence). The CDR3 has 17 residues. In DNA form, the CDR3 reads TGTGCCACCAGCAGAGTGGGCGCGGGACAGGCAGACTATGGCTACACCTTC. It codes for CATSRVGAGQADYGYTF.

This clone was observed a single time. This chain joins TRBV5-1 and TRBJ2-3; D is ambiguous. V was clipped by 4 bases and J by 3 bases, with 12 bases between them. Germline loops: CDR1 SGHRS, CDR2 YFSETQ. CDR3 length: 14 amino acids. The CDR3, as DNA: TGCGCCAGCAGCCACGGAACGGGTACAGATACGCAGTATTTT. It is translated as CASSHGTGTDTQYF.

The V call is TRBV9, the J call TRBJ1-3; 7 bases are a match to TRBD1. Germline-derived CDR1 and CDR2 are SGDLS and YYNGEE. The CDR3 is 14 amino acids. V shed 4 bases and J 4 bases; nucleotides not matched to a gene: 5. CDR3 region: CASSRGTAGNTIYF. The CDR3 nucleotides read TGTGCCAGCAGCCGAGGGACAGCCGGAAACACCATATATTTT.

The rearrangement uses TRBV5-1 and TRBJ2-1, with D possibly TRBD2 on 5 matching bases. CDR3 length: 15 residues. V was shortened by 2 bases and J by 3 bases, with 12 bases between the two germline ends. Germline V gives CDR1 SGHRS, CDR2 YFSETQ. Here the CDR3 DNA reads TGCGCCAGCAGCTTCGTTAGGGAGATCTACAATGAGCAGTTCTTC. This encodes CASSFVREIYNEQFF.

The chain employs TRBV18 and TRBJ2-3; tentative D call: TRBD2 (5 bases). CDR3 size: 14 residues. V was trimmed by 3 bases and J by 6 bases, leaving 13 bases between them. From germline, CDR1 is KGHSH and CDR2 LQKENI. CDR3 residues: CASSPAGWEDTQYF. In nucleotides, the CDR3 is TGTGCCAGCTCACCCGCAGGTTGGGAGGATACGCAGTATTTT.

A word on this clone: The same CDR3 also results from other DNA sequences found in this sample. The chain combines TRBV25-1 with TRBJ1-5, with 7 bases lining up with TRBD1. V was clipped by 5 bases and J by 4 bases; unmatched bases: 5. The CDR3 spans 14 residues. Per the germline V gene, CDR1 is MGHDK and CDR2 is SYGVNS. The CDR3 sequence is CASSRTGSNQPQHF. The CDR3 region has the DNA TGTGCCAGCAGTCGGACAGGCTCAAATCAGCCCCAGCATTTT.

The CDR3 here is CASSSKDRGSYEQYF. The DNA for the CDR3 is TGTGCCAGCAGCTCCAAGGACAGGGGATCCTACGAGCAGTACTTC. V usage is TRBV5-4 and J usage is TRBJ2-7; 9 bases align to TRBD1. The CDR3 runs to 15 residues. Germline V gene data show CDR1 as SGHNT and CDR2 as YYREEE (reference sequence). Trimming took 3 bases from V and 1 from J; bases not matched to a gene: 5.

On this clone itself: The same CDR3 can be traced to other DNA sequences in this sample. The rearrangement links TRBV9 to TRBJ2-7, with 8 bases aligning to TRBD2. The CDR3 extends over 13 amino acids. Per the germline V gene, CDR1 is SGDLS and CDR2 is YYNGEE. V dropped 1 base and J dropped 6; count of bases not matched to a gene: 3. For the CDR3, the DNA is TGTGCCAGCAGCGTAAGCGGGAGTGGCGAGCAGTACTTC. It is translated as CASSVSGSGEQYF.

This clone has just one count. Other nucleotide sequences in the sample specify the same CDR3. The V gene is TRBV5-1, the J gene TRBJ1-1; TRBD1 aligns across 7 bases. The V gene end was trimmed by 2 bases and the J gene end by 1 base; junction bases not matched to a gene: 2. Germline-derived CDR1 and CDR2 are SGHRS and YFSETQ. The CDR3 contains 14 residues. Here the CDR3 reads CASSLYRGNTEAFF. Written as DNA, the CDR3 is TGCGCCAGCAGCTTATACAGGGGGAACACTGAAGCTTTCTTT.

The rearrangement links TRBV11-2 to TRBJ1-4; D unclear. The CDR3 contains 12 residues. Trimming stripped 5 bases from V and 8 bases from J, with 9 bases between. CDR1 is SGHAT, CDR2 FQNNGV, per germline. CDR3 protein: CASSRIGEKLFF. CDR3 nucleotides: TGTGCCAGCAGCCGAATCGGGGAAAAACTGTTTTTT.

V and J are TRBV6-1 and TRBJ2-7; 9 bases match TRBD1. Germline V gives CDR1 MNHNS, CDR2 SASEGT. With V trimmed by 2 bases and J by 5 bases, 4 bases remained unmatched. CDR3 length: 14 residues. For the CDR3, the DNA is TGTGCCAGCAGTGAATTGGGACAGGGCCACGAGCAGTACTTC. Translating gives CASSELGQGHEQYF.

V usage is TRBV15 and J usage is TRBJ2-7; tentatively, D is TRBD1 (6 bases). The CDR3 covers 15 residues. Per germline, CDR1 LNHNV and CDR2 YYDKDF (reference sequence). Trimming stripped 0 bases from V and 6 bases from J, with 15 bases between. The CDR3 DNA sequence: TGTGCCACCAGCAGAGACCGTGACAGGCTTCGCGAGCAGTACTTC. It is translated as CATSRDRDRLREQYF.

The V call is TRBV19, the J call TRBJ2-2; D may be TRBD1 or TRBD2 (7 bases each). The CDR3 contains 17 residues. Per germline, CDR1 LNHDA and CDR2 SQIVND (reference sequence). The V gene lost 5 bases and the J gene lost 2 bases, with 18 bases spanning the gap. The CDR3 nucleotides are TGTGCCAGTAGTTTAGGGAGGGACAGAAGAAACACCGGGGAGCTGTTTTTT. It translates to CASSLGRDRRNTGELFF.

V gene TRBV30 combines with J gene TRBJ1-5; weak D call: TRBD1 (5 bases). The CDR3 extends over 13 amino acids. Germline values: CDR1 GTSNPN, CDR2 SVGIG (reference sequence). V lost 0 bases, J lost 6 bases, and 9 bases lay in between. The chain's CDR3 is CAWSVLGGQPQHF. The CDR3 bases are TGTGCCTGGAGTGTACTTGGGGGTCAGCCCCAGCATTTT.

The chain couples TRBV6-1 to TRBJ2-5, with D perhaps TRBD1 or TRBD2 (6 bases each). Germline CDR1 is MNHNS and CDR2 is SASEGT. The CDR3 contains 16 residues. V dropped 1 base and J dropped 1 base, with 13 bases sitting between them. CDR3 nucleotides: TGTGCCAGCAGTGAAGAAGGGGGGATATTCCAAGAGACCCAGTACTTC. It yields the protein CASSEEGGIFQETQYF.

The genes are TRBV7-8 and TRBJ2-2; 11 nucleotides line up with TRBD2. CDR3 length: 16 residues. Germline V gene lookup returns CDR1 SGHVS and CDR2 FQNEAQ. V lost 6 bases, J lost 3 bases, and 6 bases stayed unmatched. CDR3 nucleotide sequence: TGTGCCAGCAGAACACTAGCGGGAGTGGACACCGGGGAGCTGTTTTTT. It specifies CASRTLAGVDTGELFF.

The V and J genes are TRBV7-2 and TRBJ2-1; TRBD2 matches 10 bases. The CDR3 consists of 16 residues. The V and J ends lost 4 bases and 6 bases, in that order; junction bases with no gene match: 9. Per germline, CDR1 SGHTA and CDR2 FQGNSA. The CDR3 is CASSSLAGPPINEQFF. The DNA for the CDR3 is TGTGCCAGCAGCTCACTAGCGGGACCACCGATCAATGAGCAGTTCTTC.

The CDR3 protein is CASSPLSGSFYNEQFF. CDR3 DNA sequence: TGTGCCAGCAGCCCTCTTAGCGGGAGCTTTTACAATGAGCAGTTCTTC. This chain uses TRBV11-2 with TRBJ2-1, with 9 bases identical to TRBD2. V lost 5 bases and J lost 4; bases outside the gene matches: 9. The CDR3 spans 16 residues. Per the germline V gene, CDR1 is SGHAT and CDR2 is FQNNGV.

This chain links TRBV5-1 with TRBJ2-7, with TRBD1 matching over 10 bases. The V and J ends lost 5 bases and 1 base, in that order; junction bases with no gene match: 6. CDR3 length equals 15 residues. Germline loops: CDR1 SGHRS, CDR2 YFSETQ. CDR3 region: CASRTGTGVSYEQYF. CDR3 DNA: TGCGCCAGCAGAACCGGGACAGGGGTGTCCTACGAGCAGTACTTC.

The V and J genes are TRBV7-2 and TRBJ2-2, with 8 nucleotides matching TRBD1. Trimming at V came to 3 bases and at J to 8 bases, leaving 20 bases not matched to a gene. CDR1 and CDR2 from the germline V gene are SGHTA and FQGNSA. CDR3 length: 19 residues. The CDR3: CASSLRPAPSQGAVGELFF. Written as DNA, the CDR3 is TGTGCCAGCAGCTTGAGACCGGCCCCCTCCCAGGGGGCAGTTGGGGAGCTGTTTTTT.

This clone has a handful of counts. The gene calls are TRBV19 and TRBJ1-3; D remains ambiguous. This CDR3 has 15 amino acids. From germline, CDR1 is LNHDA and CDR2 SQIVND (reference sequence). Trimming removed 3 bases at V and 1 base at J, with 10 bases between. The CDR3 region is CASSIRRSSGNTIYF. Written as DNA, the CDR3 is TGTGCCAGTAGTATTCGCAGATCGTCTGGAAACACCATATATTTT.

The CDR3 region is CASNIPGEGETQYF. The CDR3 DNA follows: TGTGCCAGCAACATACCGGGGGAGGGAGAGACCCAGTACTTC. This sequence joins TRBV5-4 and TRBJ2-5; TRBD2 matches at 7 bases. The V segment lost 6 bases and the J segment 4 bases; nucleotides outside the gene matches: 9. The CDR3 loop spans 14 amino acids. Germline V gene data show CDR1 as SGHNT and CDR2 as YYREEE (reference sequence).

In nucleotides, the CDR3 is TGCGCCAGCAGCCAAGATCCCGTGAGGGGGCTGGAGACCCAGTACTTC. It translates to CASSQDPVRGLETQYF. The chain combines TRBV4-3 with TRBJ2-5; TRBD1 aligns across 7 bases. This CDR3 comprises 16 residues. Trimming at V came to 0 bases and at J to 5 bases, leaving 9 bases not matched to a gene. Germline CDR1 and CDR2: LGHNA and YSLEER.

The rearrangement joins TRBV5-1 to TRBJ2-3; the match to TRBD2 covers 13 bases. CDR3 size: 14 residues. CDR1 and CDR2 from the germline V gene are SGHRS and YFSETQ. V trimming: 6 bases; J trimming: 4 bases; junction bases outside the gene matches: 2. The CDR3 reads CASMTSGRPDTQYF. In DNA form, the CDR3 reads TGCGCCAGCATGACTAGCGGGAGGCCAGATACGCAGTATTTT.